These T cell receptor beta chains were read from a single sample in a study of CD8+ T cells in alopecia areata. Some clones are missing from TCRdb's copy, which holds only in-frame ones; the method was immunoSEQ multiplex PCR. The table has approximately 160,000 clones, less than 80% seen once; the top ten hold 11% to 15%. The sample was CD4+ T cells sorted from blood, taken at week 24, from a patient treated with tofacitinib. These receptor sequences come from a human donor with alopecia areata. The CDR3 runs from the conserved cysteine through the conserved F or W. The D gene is left open where the match is weak. Size is stated for part of the rows, as once, few or many counts, or as a class when the clone is expanded.

NA	TRBV11-2	NA	TRBJ2-7	CASSPIMQQSYEQYF	TGTGCCAGCAGCCCTATCATGCAGCAGTCCTACGAGCAGTACTTC
NA	TRBV20-1	NA	TRBJ2-5	CSAQTIGSQYF	TGCAGTGCTCAGACCATAGGGTCCCAGTACTTC
few	TRBV4-2	NA	TRBJ1-2	CASTQGNGQGYGYTF	TGTGCCAGCACCCAAGGGAACGGGCAGGGCTATGGCTACACCTTC
NA	TRBV30	NA	TRBJ2-3	CAWSVVARGSDTQYF	TGTGCCTGGAGTGTAGTTGCCCGGGGCTCAGATACGCAGTATTTT
NA	TRBV28	TRBD1	TRBJ2-2	CASSSPGQGNTGELFF	TGTGCCAGCAGTTCCCCGGGACAGGGCAACACCGGGGAGCTGTTTTTT
NA	TRBV6-6	NA	TRBJ2-5	CGCRAAGSGTQYF	TGTGGTTGCCGAGCGGCGGGGTCTGGGACCCAGTACTTC
NA	TRBV7-2	NA	TRBJ2-5	CASSLEHREETQYF	TGTGCCAGCAGCTTAGAGCACAGGGAAGAGACCCAGTACTTC
NA	TRBV28	NA	TRBJ2-7	CASSTGISLYEQYF	TGTGCCAGCAGTACAGGAATCTCCCTCTACGAGCAGTACTTC
NA	TRBV7-9	TRBD2	TRBJ2-2	CASKLAGDTGELFF	TGTGCCAGCAAACTAGCGGGAGACACCGGGGAGCTGTTTTTT
few	TRBV6-6	TRBD1	TRBJ2-5	CASSPSTGRPQETQYF	TGTGCCAGCAGTCCATCGACAGGGCGACCCCAAGAGACCCAGTACTTC
NA	TRBV6-5	TRBD2	TRBJ2-5	CASSKLAGGRETQYF	TGTGCCAGCAGTAAACTAGCGGGGGGGCGTGAGACCCAGTACTTC
once	TRBV30	NA	TRBJ1-2	CAWSATDVYGYTF	TGTGCCTGGAGTGCGACAGACGTCTATGGCTACACCTTC
few	TRBV5-4	NA	TRBJ2-7	CASSPGGSVSYEQYF	TGTGCCAGCAGTCCAGGGGGGTCGGTCTCCTACGAGCAGTACTTC
NA	TRBV6-5	NA	TRBJ1-1	CASSYGRMQTEAFF	TGTGCCAGCAGTTACGGGAGGATGCAAACTGAAGCTTTCTTT
NA	TRBV7-8	NA	TRBJ1-2	CASSFTGNYGYTF	TGTGCCAGCAGCTTTACAGGAAACTATGGCTACACCTTC
few	TRBV19	NA	TRBJ1-1	CASTSRGENTEAFF	TGTGCCAGTACCTCCAGGGGTGAGAACACTGAAGCTTTCTTT
NA	TRBV25-1	TRBD1	TRBJ1-2	CASSEWVTGAYGYTF	TGTGCCAGCAGTGAATGGGTTACAGGGGCCTATGGCTACACCTTC
NA	TRBV7-3	NA	TRBJ1-1	CASRTARENTEAFF	TGTGCCAGCAGAACAGCCAGGGAGAACACTGAAGCTTTCTTT
NA	TRBV30	NA	TRBJ1-2	CAWSLGTPSISYTF	TGTGCCTGGAGTCTGGGGACCCCATCCATAAGCTACACCTTC
once	TRBV9	NA	TRBJ1-1	CASSVIPRGDTEAFF	TGTGCCAGCAGCGTAATCCCACGGGGTGACACTGAAGCTTTCTTT